These T cell receptor beta chains were read from a single sample in a study of blood T cell repertoires in COVID-19. Assay: immunoSEQ multiplex PCR; the TCRdb copy retains only in-frame clones and omits some. The sample records over 250,000 clones, 90% being singletons. Sequences were obtained from PBMCs or T cells enriched from blood (not recorded which). The receptors come from a woman between 25 and 40 years old who had recovered from COVID-19. Both conserved end residues are part of each CDR3. D genes are given only for firm matches. Size values are once, few and many counts, or a class for expanded clones, and some rows have none.

abundance,d_gene,j_gene,v_gene,CDR3aa,CDR3nt
NA,TRBD2,TRBJ2-7,TRBV6-6,CASSNLLAGEVYEQYF,TGTGCCAGCAGTAACCTACTAGCGGGAGAGGTCTACGAGCAGTACTTC
once,TRBD2,TRBJ2-1,TRBV19,CASSIEAMTSGFYNEQFF,TGTGCCAGTAGTATAGAGGCCATGACTAGCGGGTTCTACAATGAGCAGTTCTTC
NA,TRBD1,TRBJ1-4,TRBV7-9,CASSPKGAANEKLFF,TGTGCCAGCAGCCCCAAGGGGGCGGCTAATGAAAAACTGTTTTTT
NA,NA,TRBJ2-7,TRBV27,CASRIMTDSYEQYF,TGTGCCAGCAGAATAATGACAGACTCCTACGAGCAGTACTTC
NA,NA,TRBJ1-5,TRBV5-6,CASSLRGVGSNQPQHF,TGTGCCAGCAGCTTGCGGGGGGTTGGGAGCAATCAGCCCCAGCATTTT
NA,TRBD1,TRBJ2-7,TRBV5-1,CASSQSGTVPYEQYF,TGCGCCAGCAGCCAATCCGGGACAGTACCCTACGAGCAGTACTTC
NA,NA,TRBJ2-7,TRBV6-5,CASSYPPVNEQYF,TGTGCCAGCAGTTATCCCCCTGTTAACGAGCAGTACTTC
NA,TRBD2,TRBJ2-1,TRBV7-8,CASSLGPWTSGNEQFF,TGTGCCAGCAGCTTAGGGCCCTGGACTAGCGGCAATGAGCAGTTCTTC
NA,NA,TRBJ2-6,TRBV7-3,CASSPVLSGLTAGANVLTF,TGTGCCAGCAGTCCCGTCCTATCAGGGCTTACCGCTGGGGCCAACGTCCTGACTTTC
NA,TRBD2,TRBJ2-7,TRBV28,CASSWAGGSIREQYF,TGTGCCAGCAGTTGGGCGGGAGGGTCGATCAGGGAGCAGTACTTC
NA,TRBD1,TRBJ1-1,TRBV10-3,CAIRGTGGKNTEAFF,TGTGCCATCAGGGGGACAGGGGGAAAGAACACTGAAGCTTTCTTT
NA,TRBD1,TRBJ1-2,TRBV27,CASSPRQGANYGYTF,TGTGCCAGCAGTCCGCGACAGGGGGCCAACTATGGCTACACCTTC
NA,NA,TRBJ2-2,TRBV10-3,CAISDLRGNTGELFF,TGTGCCATCAGTGACTTGCGGGGTAACACCGGGGAGCTGTTTTTT
NA,NA,TRBJ1-2,TRBV2,CASNPEGGGMNDYGYTF,TGTGCCAGCAACCCAGAGGGTGGAGGGATGAATGATTATGGCTACACCTTC
NA,TRBD1,TRBJ1-6,TRBV7-3,CASSSGTGNSPLHF,TGTGCCAGCAGCTCGGGGACAGGCAATTCACCCCTCCACTTT
NA,NA,TRBJ2-2,TRBV11-3,CASSLGQANTGELFF,TGTGCCAGCAGCTTAGGACAGGCGAACACCGGGGAGCTGTTTTTT
NA,TRBD2,TRBJ2-7,TRBV7-9,CVSRSGRGREQYF,TGTGTCTCACGTAGCGGGAGGGGACGCGAGCAGTACTTC
NA,TRBD1,TRBJ2-7,TRBV9,CASSPQGQQTYEQYF,TGTGCCAGCAGCCCTCAGGGACAGCAAACCTACGAGCAGTACTTC
NA,NA,TRBJ1-1,TRBV7-2,CASSLDLQLREAFF,TGTGCCAGCAGCTTAGATTTGCAGCTGAGGGAAGCTTTCTTT
NA,NA,TRBJ1-2,TRBV7-8,CASSSQINYGYTF,TGTGCCAGCAGCTCCCAGATAAACTATGGCTACACCTTC
NA,TRBD2,TRBJ2-1,TRBV7-2,CASSSFGGSPQFF,TGTGCCAGCAGCTCCTTTGGCGGGAGTCCCCAGTTCTTC
NA,NA,TRBJ1-5,TRBV19,CASSPTDYSNQPQHF,TGTGCCAGTAGTCCCACGGACTATAGCAATCAGCCCCAGCATTTT